The present entry profiles one TCR beta chain with its context. Terminally differentiated effector memory CD45RA+ cells were excluded from the naive CD8 cells, which were CD45RO-negative and positively selected for CCR7. Adult Caucasians living in Nashville, Tennessee made up all of the donors. The CDR3 runs 17 residues. Losses at the gene ends were 4 bases for V and 4 bases for J; bases not matched to a gene: 11. Germline CDR1 is MNHNS and CDR2 is SASEGT. This sample is part of a study of shared clonotypes between healthy human individuals. The assay was immunoSEQ multiplex PCR, and TCRdb's table has in-frame clones only and misses some. The sample holds 1.5 million to 2.5 million clones, approximately 95% seen once.

The receptor comes from a young man in good health. V is TRBV6-1 and J is TRBJ2-7; 12 bases are a match to TRBD1. The sequenced sample consisted of naive CD8+ T cells sorted from blood. The CDR3 nucleotides read TGTGCCAGCAGTGGGGGGACAGGGGGCTACGGCATTTACGAGCAGTACTTC. Translation: CASSGGTGGYGIYEQYF.